This TCR beta chain came from a study of CD8 T cells in Susac syndrome. Healthy donors served as age- and sex-matched controls. Negative isolation was used for CD8+ and CD4+ T cells, and FACS enrichment was applied to TEMRA cells. Random hexamers served to reverse transcribe roughly 0.45 to 1 ug RNA. TCR beta CDR3 was amplified by immunoSEQ multiplex PCR. This amplification extended across 54 Vbeta and 13 Jbeta segments. TCRdb processed the immunoSEQ multiplex PCR reads anew with MiXCR; each CDR3 protein has one entry. The data show 50,000 to 65,000 distinct CDR3 sequences, around nine tenths seen once. After removal of 4 bases from V and 5 bases from J, the junction contained 5 bases not matched to a gene. Germline values: CDR1 SGHKS, CDR2 YYEKEE (reference sequence). CDR3 size: 14 residues. Findings and limits, study-wide: It was acknowledged in the study that its TCR sequencing and HLA analysis involved a relatively small number of individuals.

There are a few counts of this clonotype. The target antigen is unknown. The rearrangement joins TRBV5-5 to TRBJ2-5; 10 bases match TRBD1. The TCR was taken from a human donor in good health. The sequencing input was CD8+ T cells from PBMCs. The CDR3 is CASSGGTGEETQYF. The CDR3 nucleotides are TGTGCCAGCAGCGGCGGGACAGGGGAGGAGACCCAGTACTTC.